This T cell receptor beta chain is drawn from a study of T-cell memory formation after mild COVID-19 (dated by TCRdb to about 2021). A note on the overall study: TCR sequence clusters from the two donors were largely donor specific. T-cell clones expanding and contracting after mild COVID-19 in a couple of donors were tracked by longitudinal TCRalpha and TCRbeta repertoire sequencing. The cohort was made up of two young adult volunteers, one female and one male, who were previously healthy.

This clonotype has only one observation. The antigen this receptor binds is unknown. Base qualities are not at hand, and no much larger clone is one base apart. A single read counts as weak evidence. Looking up the germline V gene yields CDR1 KGHDR and CDR2 SFDVKD. From its cysteine to its phenylalanine, the CDR3 spans 16 amino acids. The read is trimmed to its CDR3 DNA, 48 bases read in frame from base 1. The V and J ends are trimmed by 2 bases and 1 base, leaving 11 bases between them. General findings and caveats noted by the study authors: The second-wave clones that peaked on day 37 were not confirmed to be SARS-CoV-2 specific. The study included only a couple of mild cases, and larger cohorts that include severe cases with pre-infection samples were judged to be necessary. Some responding clones were found in pre-infection memory, which suggests that pre-existing cross-reactive memory T cells took part in the SARS-CoV-2 response. From day 15 to 85, contracting clones showed balanced CD4/CD8 phenotypes, whereas a second wave of clones that expanded from day 15 to 37 leaned towards CD4+. Contracting CD4+ clones were located mainly in the CM and EM memory subsets, whereas CD8+ clones were found to be enriched in EMRA.

Ficoll-Paque density gradient centrifugation was used to isolate PBMCs. Sequenced on an Illumina NovaSeq 6000. TCRalpha and TCRbeta cDNA libraries were constructed by 5'RACE with constant-segment primers, with sample barcodes and unique molecular identifiers being introduced. Trizol reagent was used to extract RNA from every sample. Library amplification was performed in two PCR steps, and a second sample barcode and Illumina TruSeq adapters were introduced in the second step. Sequencing of the libraries was done on an Illumina NovaSeq, producing 2 x 150 bp paired-end reads. Turning to the authors' computational methods: The reads were demultiplexed and collapsed into UMI-guided consensus sequences using migec v1.2.7. Using mixcr v2.1.11, UMI consensuses were aligned to TRA and TRB V and J templates and then assembled into clonotypes. A clonotype was counted as expanded or contracted only if both edgeR and NoisET called the change significant, with noise models trained on biological replicates. For edgeR calls, the thresholds were a false discovery rate-adjusted p below 0.01 and a log2 fold-change of 1. As an exploratory analysis of dynamics, max-normalized trajectories of the 1000 most abundant clonotypes were examined by PCA with hierarchical clustering. The CD4 or CD8 phenotype of responding clones was assigned using the separately sequenced CD4+ and CD8+ repertoires. TCRdb redid the processing of the public reads, applying fastp at Q25 and MiXCR, and retained in-frame beta chains. Each entry merges the rows of one CDR3 protein and shows their most common DNA and genes. These V and J calls originate from TCRdb's pipeline instead of the authors' own analysis. For this sample the table gives 500,000 to 550,000 distinct CDR3 sequences, of which roughly 20% were detected only once. 9.5% to 15% of the sample comes from the top ten.

Recombination linked TRBV24-1 to TRBJ2-1, with the D call perhaps TRBD1 or TRBD2, each one matching 5 bases. Sequenced: PBMCs or a T cell subset sorted from them (not recorded which). The sequence was obtained from an adult woman who had mild COVID-19 (a few samples of this study predate the infection). The sample titles of this study are shuffled in the database, so cell type and time point are left out; the donor was told from shared clones. The sequenced DNA is TGTGCCACCAGTGATTCCGGGACCCTATCCTACAATGAGCAGTTCTTC. This yields the protein CATSDSGTLSYNEQFF.